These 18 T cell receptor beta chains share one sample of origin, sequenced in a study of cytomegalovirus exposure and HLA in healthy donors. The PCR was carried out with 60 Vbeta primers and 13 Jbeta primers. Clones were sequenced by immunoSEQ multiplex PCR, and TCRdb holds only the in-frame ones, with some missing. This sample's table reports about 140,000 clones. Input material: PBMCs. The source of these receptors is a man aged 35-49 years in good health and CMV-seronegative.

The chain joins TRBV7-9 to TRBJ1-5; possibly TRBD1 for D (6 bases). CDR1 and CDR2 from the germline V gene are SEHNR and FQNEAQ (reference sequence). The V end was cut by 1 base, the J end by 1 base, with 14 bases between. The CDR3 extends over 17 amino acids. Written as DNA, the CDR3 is TGTGCCAGCAGCTTAGAAGTAGGGGGTCGGAGCAATCAGCCCCAGCATTTT. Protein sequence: CASSLEVGGRSNQPQHF. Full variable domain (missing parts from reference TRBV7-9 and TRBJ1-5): DTGVSQNPRHKITKRGQNVTFRCDPISEHNRLYWYRQTLGQGPEFLTYFQNEAQLEKSRLLSDRFSAERPKGSFSTLEIQRTEQGDSAMYLCASSLEVGGRSNQPQHFGDGTRLSIL.

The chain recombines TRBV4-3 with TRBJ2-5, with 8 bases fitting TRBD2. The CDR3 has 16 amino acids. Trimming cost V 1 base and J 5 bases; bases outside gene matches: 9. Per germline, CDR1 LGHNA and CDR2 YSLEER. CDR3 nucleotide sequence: TGCGCCAGCAGCCAAGGGAACGGGGGGGCGTCGGAGACCCAGTACTTC. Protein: CASSQGNGGASETQYF.

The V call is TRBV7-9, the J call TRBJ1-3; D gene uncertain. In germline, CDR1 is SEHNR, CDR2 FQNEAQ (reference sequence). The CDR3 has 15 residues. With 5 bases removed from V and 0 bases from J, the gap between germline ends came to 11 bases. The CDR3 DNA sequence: TGTGCCAGCAGCGACGGGGTGAGCTCTGGAAACACCATATATTTT. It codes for CASSDGVSSGNTIYF.

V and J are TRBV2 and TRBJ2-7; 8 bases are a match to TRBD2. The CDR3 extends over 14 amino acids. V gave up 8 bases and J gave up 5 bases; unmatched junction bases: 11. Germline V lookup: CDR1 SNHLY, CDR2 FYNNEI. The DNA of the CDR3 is TGTGCCAGCGTTCCTAACTTAGCGGGGAACGAGCAGTACTTC. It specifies CASVPNLAGNEQYF.

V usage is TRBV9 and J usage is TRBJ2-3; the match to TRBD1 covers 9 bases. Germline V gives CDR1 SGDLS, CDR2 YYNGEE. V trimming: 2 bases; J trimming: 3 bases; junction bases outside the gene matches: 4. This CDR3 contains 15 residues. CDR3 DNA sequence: TGTGCCAGCAGCGTGACAGGGGGTAAGACAGATACGCAGTATTTT. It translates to CASSVTGGKTDTQYF. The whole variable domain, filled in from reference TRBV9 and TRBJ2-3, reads DSGVTQTPKHLITATGQRVTLRCSPRSGDLSVYWYQQSLDQGLQFLIQYYNGEERAKGNILERFSAQQFPDLHSELNLSSLELGDSALYFCASSVTGGKTDTQYFGPGTRLTVL.

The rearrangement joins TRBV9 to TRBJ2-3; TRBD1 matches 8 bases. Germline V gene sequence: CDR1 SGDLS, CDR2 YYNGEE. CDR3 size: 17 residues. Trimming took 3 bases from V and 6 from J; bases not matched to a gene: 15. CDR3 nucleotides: TGTGCCAGCAGCGCGCCACCAGGACAGGGTTTCCTTGATACGCAGTATTTT. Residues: CASSAPPGQGFLDTQYF.

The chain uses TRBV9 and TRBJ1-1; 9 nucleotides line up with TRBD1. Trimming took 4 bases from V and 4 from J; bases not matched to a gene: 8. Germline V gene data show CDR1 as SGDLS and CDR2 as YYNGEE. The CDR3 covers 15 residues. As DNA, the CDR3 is TGTGCCAGCAGCTTCTTACAGGGGGCAGCCACTGAAGCTTTCTTT. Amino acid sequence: CASSFLQGAATEAFF.

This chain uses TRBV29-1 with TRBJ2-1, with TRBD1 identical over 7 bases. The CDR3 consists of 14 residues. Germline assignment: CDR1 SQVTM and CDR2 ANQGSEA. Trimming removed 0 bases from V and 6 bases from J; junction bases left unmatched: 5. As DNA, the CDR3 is TGCAGCGTTGAAGATAGGGGGCAGGTCAATGAGCAGTTCTTC. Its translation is CSVEDRGQVNEQFF.

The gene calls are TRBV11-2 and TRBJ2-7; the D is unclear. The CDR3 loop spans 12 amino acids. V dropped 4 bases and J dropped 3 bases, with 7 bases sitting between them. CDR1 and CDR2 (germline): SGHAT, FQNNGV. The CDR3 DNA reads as TGTGCCAGCAGCTCTGTCGGCTACGAGCAGTACTTC. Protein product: CASSSVGYEQYF.

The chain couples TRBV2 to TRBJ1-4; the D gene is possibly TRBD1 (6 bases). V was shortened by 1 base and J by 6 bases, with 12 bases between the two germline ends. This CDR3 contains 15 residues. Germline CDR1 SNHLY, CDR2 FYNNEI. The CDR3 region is CASSEGKSGDEKLFF. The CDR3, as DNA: TGTGCCAGCAGTGAAGGGAAGTCAGGGGATGAAAAACTGTTTTTT.

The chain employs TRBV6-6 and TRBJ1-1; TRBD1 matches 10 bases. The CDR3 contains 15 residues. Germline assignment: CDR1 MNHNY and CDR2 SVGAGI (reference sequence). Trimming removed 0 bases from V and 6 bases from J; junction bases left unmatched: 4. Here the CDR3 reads CASSYSTDRGPEAFF. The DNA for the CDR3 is TGTGCCAGCAGTTACTCTACAGACAGGGGGCCTGAAGCTTTCTTT.

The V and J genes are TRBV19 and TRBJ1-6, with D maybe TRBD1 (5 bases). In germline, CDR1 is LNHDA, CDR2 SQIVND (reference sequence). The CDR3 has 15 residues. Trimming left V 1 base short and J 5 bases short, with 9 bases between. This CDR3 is CASSIADRDNSPLHF. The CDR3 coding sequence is TGTGCCAGTAGTATAGCTGACAGAGATAATTCACCCCTCCACTTT.

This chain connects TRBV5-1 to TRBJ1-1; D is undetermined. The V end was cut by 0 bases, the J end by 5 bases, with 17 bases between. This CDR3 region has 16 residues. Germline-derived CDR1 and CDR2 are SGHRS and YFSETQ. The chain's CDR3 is CASSLAAGLKGTEAFF. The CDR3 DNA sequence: TGCGCCAGCAGCTTGGCTGCGGGCCTCAAGGGAACTGAAGCTTTCTTT.

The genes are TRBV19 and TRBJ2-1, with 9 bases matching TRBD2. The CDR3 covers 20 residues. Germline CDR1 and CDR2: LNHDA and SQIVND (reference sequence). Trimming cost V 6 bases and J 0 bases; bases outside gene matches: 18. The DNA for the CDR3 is TGTGCCAGTAGGGGAACCGTCGAGCGGGGGGCCTGGAGCTCCTACAATGAGCAGTTCTTC. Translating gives CASRGTVERGAWSSYNEQFF.

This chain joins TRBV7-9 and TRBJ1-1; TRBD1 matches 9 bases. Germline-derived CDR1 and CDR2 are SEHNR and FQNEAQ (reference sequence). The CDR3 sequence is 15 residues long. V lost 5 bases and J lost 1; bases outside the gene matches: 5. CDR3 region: CASSTGQGPNTEAFF. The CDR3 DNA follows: TGTGCCAGCAGCACTGGACAGGGGCCGAACACTGAAGCTTTCTTT.

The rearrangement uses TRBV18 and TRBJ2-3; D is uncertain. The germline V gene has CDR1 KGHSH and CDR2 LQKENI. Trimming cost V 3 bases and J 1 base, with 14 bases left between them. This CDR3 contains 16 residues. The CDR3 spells CASSPSWKERTDTQYF. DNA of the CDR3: TGTGCCAGCTCACCCTCTTGGAAGGAGCGCACAGATACGCAGTATTTT.

Written as DNA, the CDR3 is TGTGCCAGCAGCTTAGGACAGGTTGGGTCGCCCCTCCACTTT. Translation: CASSLGQVGSPLHF. The chain has TRBV13 and TRBJ1-6, with D perhaps TRBD1 (5 bases). CDR1 is PRHDT and CDR2 is FYEKMQ in the germline V gene (reference sequence). There are 14 residues in the CDR3. The ends were cut back, 0 bases at V and 13 bases at J, with 13 bases in the middle.

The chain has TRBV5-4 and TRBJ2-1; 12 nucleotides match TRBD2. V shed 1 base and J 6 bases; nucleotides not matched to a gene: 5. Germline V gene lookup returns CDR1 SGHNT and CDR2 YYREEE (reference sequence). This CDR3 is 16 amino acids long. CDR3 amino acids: CASSLPPSGGANEQFF. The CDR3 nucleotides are TGTGCCAGCAGCTTGCCCCCTAGCGGGGGGGCCAATGAGCAGTTCTTC.